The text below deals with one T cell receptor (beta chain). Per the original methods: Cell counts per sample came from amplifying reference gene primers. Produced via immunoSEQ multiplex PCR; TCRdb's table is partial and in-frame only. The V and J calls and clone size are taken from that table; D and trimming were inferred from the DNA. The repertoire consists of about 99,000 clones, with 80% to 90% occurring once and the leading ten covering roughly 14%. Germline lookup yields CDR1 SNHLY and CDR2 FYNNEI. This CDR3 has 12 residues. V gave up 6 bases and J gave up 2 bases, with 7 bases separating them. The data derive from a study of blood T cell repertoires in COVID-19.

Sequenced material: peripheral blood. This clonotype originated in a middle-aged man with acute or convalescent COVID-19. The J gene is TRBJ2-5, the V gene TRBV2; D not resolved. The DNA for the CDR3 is TGTGCCAGCAGGGCACAACAAGAGACCCAGTACTTC. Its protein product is CASRAQQETQYF.